This T cell receptor (beta chain) came from a study of regulatory T cells in long-lasting Graves disease. Trimming cost V 6 bases and J 0 bases, with 9 bases left between them. The CDR3 covers 13 residues. From germline, CDR1 is MNHNS and CDR2 SASEGT. This clonotype was observed many times. The time point is: persistent/refractory GD, antithyroid drugs over 5 years with positive TRAb. From PBMCs, RNA was extracted and then used to make the TCR library. iRepertoire HTBI primers and Arm-PCR of CDR3 regions built TCR beta libraries. TCRdb re-called the multiplex PCR reads through MiXCR, storing one row per CDR3 protein. The data show 250,000 to 300,000 distinct CDR3 sequences, with roughly a fifth seen just once and around three fifths held by the top ten.

The starting material was peripheral blood mononuclear cells (PBMCs), obtained when the disease was refractory, from a patient treated with antithyroid drugs. The chain carries TRBV6-1 and TRBJ2-7; D not resolved. The receptor was isolated from a female donor with Graves disease. The DNA of the CDR3 is TGTGCCAGCAGGGGCCGAAGCTCCTACGAGCAGTACTTC. It is translated as CASRGRSSYEQYF.